The rows below give T cell receptor beta chains drawn from one sample of a study of T cell repertoires in cytomegalovirus infection. From the reads, TCRdb called clonotypes with MiXCR, one entry per CDR3 protein. The sample consists of 80,000 to 130,000 distinct CDR3 sequences, about 25% of them appearing once. Sequenced input: CD8+ T cells from PBMCs. The receptor set was obtained from a human donor in good health (CMV status not recorded). Some clones in this sample may be carry-over from other donors' samples. The CDR3 runs from the conserved cysteine through the conserved F or W. The D gene is left open where the match is weak. The listing skips clone size in some rows; elsewhere it reads once, few, many or a size class.

j_call v_call d_call clone_size cdr3_nt cdr3_aa
TRBJ2-7 TRBV27 TRBD2 - TGTGCCAGCAGTTTAGGGAGCGGGAGTGACGAGCAGTACTTC CASSLGSGSDEQYF
TRBJ1-1 TRBV4-1 TRBD1 few TGCGCCAGCAGCCAAGGTGATTCAGGGGGTCGGACTGAAGCTTTCTTT CASSQGDSGGRTEAFF
TRBJ2-7 TRBV24-1 - - TGTGCCACCAGTGATTCGTACACCTACGAGCAGTACTTC CATSDSYTYEQYF
TRBJ1-1 TRBV27 - many TGTGCCAGCAGTCCACGGGGGGGGTCCGGGCTGGCTGAAGCTTTCTTT CASSPRGGSGLAEAFF
TRBJ1-2 TRBV7-2 TRBD1 many TGTGCCAGCAGCTTAGGGTCAGGGGGCTACTATGGCTACACCTTC CASSLGSGGYYGYTF
TRBJ2-1 TRBV14 - few TGTGCCAGCAGCCAAGCCTCCACCTACAATGAGCAGTTCTTC CASSQASTYNEQFF
TRBJ2-2 TRBV2 - few TGTGCCAGGGGGATCAACACCGGGGAGCTGTTTTTT CARGINTGELFF
TRBJ1-4 TRBV7-2 TRBD1 many TGTGCCAGCACGGACAGGGTCGGGCGCGAAAAACTGTTTTTT CASTDRVGREKLFF
TRBJ2-7 TRBV30 TRBD2 - TGTGCCTGGAATCCTAGCGGGAGCTCCTACGAGCAGTACTTC CAWNPSGSSYEQYF
TRBJ2-1 TRBV12-3/TRBV12-4 TRBD1 few TGTGCCAGCAGCTCCGGGACAGACAATGAGCAGTTCTTC CASSSGTDNEQFF
TRBJ2-7 TRBV6-2/TRBV6-3 - - TGTGCCAGCAGTTCCACAGGGAACGAGCAGTACTTC CASSSTGNEQYF
TRBJ2-5 TRBV11-2 - many TGTGCCAGCAGCTTAGAGGGTCGAGAGACCCAGTACTTC CASSLEGRETQYF
TRBJ2-7 TRBV27 TRBD1 few TGTGCCAGCAGTTTATCGACAGGGCCCTACGAGCAGTACTTC CASSLSTGPYEQYF
TRBJ2-3 TRBV4-3 TRBD1 - TGCGCCAGCAGCCGGACAGGGACGGGCACAGATACGCAGTATTTT CASSRTGTGTDTQYF
TRBJ1-1 TRBV7-7 TRBD1 - TGTGCTAGCAGCCCGGGGACAGGAGCTGAAGCTTTCTTT CASSPGTGAEAFF
TRBJ2-7 TRBV7-6 - many TGTGCCAGCAGCTTAAAACAGACCTACGAGCAGTACTTC CASSLKQTYEQYF
TRBJ2-7 TRBV12-3/TRBV12-4 TRBD1 - TGTGCCAGCAGTCCGGGACAGGGGATCGAGCAGTACTTC CASSPGQGIEQYF
TRBJ1-5 TRBV6-2/TRBV6-3 - many TGTGCCACCACCGGGACATCGTATCAGCCCCAGCATTTT CATTGTSYQPQHF
TRBJ2-7 TRBV11-3 TRBD2 - TGTGCCAGCAGCTCAAGGGAGGGGCGCAACTACGAGCAGTACTTC CASSSREGRNYEQYF
TRBJ2-2 TRBV4-1 - many TGCGCCAGCAGCCAAGATCTGGGGGAGCTGTTTTTT CASSQDLGELFF
TRBJ1-5 TRBV6-1 TRBD1 many TGTGCCAGCAGCGAGGGACAGGGGGTAGAGCCCCAGCATTTT CASSEGQGVEPQHF
TRBJ1-5 TRBV7-9 TRBD1 - TGTGCCAGCAGCTCCCCGGGACAGGGCGCGGGCAATCAGCCCCAGCATTTT CASSSPGQGAGNQPQHF
TRBJ2-7 TRBV10-3 - - TGTGCCATCAGTGGGGGGACCGGGGCAGCCTACGAGCAGTACTTC CAISGGTGAAYEQYF
TRBJ2-1 TRBV7-3 TRBD1 few TGTGCCAGCAGCATCCGGGACAGGGCCAATGAGCAGTTCTTC CASSIRDRANEQFF
TRBJ2-5 TRBV20-1 - many TGCAGTGCTCGGGGGCTAGTCACCTTCGAAGAGACCCAGTACTTC CSARGLVTFEETQYF
TRBJ2-1 TRBV6-2/TRBV6-3 TRBD2 many TGTGCCAGCAGCCCTTGGACTAGCGGGATTAATGAGCAGTTCTTC CASSPWTSGINEQFF
TRBJ2-7 TRBV6-2/TRBV6-3 - few TGTGCCAGCAGACCCGGGCTCTACGAGCAGTACTTC CASRPGLYEQYF
TRBJ1-1 TRBV6-6 - - TGTGCCAGCAGTTACTATAGGGACCTGAACACTGAAGCTTTCTTT CASSYYRDLNTEAFF
TRBJ2-7 TRBV13 - - TGTGCCAGCAGCTTAGTGGGGGCTGACGAGCAGTACTTC CASSLVGADEQYF
TRBJ2-1 TRBV7-3 TRBD1 many TGTGCCAGCAGCTTATCAGGGGGTTCCTACAATGAGCAGTTCTTC CASSLSGGSYNEQFF
TRBJ2-7 TRBV6-1 - many TGTGCCAGCTCGTCATCCCCCGACGCCGGCGAGCAGTACTTC CASSSSPDAGEQYF
TRBJ1-1 TRBV12-3/TRBV12-4 TRBD1 - TGTGCCAGCAGTTTGGGACAGGGCGGTCCTGAAGCTTTCTTT CASSLGQGGPEAFF
TRBJ1-2 TRBV28 - - TGTGCCAGCACCCCCCCGGGGACGGGGAGGAGGGATGGCTACACCTTC CASTPPGTGRRDGYTF
TRBJ2-7 TRBV12-3/TRBV12-4 TRBD1 - TGTGCCAGCGCCCCAAGACAGGGGGCGAACGAGCAGTACTTC CASAPRQGANEQYF
TRBJ2-7 TRBV7-2 TRBD2 many TGTGCCAGCCAAAGTAGCGGGGGCGGCTACGAGCAGTACTTC CASQSSGGGYEQYF
TRBJ2-7 TRBV11-2 - - TGTGCCAGCAGCTTAGAGTACTTTATGCTCGAGCAGTACTTC CASSLEYFMLEQYF
TRBJ2-1 TRBV29-1 TRBD2 - TGCAGCGTGGAAGGACTAGCGGGAGGGATCGAGCCCTACAATGAGCAGTTCTTC CSVEGLAGGIEPYNEQFF
TRBJ2-3 TRBV12-3/TRBV12-4 TRBD1 - TGTGCCAGCACCCTGACAGGGGCGTCCACAGATACGCAGTATTTT CASTLTGASTDTQYF
TRBJ2-6 TRBV27 - many TGTGCCAGCAGTGTTACCCCCCCCGGTGGGGCCAACGTCCTGACTTTC CASSVTPPGGANVLTF
TRBJ2-5 TRBV5-8 TRBD2 - TGTGCCAGCAGCTCGGGGACTAGCGGGCAAGAGACCCAGTACTTC CASSSGTSGQETQYF
TRBJ1-2 TRBV11-2 - few TGTGCCAGCAGCCTACCTGAGGGGTACTATGGCTACACCTTC CASSLPEGYYGYTF
TRBJ2-2 TRBV6-2/TRBV6-3 - few TGTGCCAGCATTGGGGGGGCTCGGGAGCTGTTTTTT CASIGGARELFF
TRBJ1-4 TRBV5-6 TRBD1 few TGTGCCAGCAGCTCGATCACTTATTCCGGGACAGGCACAACTAATGAAAAACTGTTTTTT CASSSITYSGTGTTNEKLFF
TRBJ2-5 TRBV6-2/TRBV6-3 - once TGTGCCAGCACACATACAGGAAAAGAGACCCAGTACTTC CASTHTGKETQYF
TRBJ2-6 TRBV6-6 - - TGTGCCAGCAGGCGGCCTTCTGGGGCCAACGTCCTGACTTTC CASRRPSGANVLTF
TRBJ2-1 TRBV19 - - TGTGCCAGTATGAGGGGGTCTGAGGGAGGGGAGCAGTTCTTC CASMRGSEGGEQFF
TRBJ2-3 TRBV28 TRBD1 - TGTGCCAGCAGTGACCCCGGGACAGGTTACACAGATACGCAGTATTTT CASSDPGTGYTDTQYF
TRBJ1-1 TRBV7-2 - many TGTGCCAGCAGCTTATGGGGACAGAACACTGAAGCTTTCTTT CASSLWGQNTEAFF
TRBJ2-1 TRBV20-1 TRBD2 few TGCAGTGCTAGAGATAGCGGGGGGGCCGAGCAGTTCTTC CSARDSGGAEQFF
TRBJ2-1 TRBV9 - many TGTGCCAGCAGCGCGGACAAGTTCCATGAGCAGTTCTTC CASSADKFHEQFF
TRBJ1-4 TRBV2 - many TGTGCCAGCAGTGGAGTGGCGTCGGCAACTAATGAAAAACTGTTTTTT CASSGVASATNEKLFF
TRBJ2-3 TRBV4-1 - many TGCGCCAGCAGCCAAGGGTGGCAGGAGCACACAGATACGCAGTATTTT CASSQGWQEHTDTQYF
TRBJ1-1 TRBV20-1 - - TGCAGTGCTAGAGATGTGGGACTGGAAGCTTTCTTT CSARDVGLEAFF
TRBJ2-2 TRBV11-2 - many TGTGCCAGCAGCCCCGGAGGGACCGGGGAGCTGTTTTTT CASSPGGTGELFF
TRBJ2-1 TRBV6-2/TRBV6-3 TRBD1 - TGTGCCAGCAGAACCGGGGACAGGGGAGGGTTCTATGAGCAGTTCTTC CASRTGDRGGFYEQFF
TRBJ1-1 TRBV15 - many TGTGCCACCAGCAGAGTTACGGCAGCTGAAGCTTTCTTT CATSRVTAAEAFF
TRBJ1-2 TRBV14 TRBD1 - TGTGCCAGCAGCCAAGTGACAGGGTATGGCTACACCTTC CASSQVTGYGYTF